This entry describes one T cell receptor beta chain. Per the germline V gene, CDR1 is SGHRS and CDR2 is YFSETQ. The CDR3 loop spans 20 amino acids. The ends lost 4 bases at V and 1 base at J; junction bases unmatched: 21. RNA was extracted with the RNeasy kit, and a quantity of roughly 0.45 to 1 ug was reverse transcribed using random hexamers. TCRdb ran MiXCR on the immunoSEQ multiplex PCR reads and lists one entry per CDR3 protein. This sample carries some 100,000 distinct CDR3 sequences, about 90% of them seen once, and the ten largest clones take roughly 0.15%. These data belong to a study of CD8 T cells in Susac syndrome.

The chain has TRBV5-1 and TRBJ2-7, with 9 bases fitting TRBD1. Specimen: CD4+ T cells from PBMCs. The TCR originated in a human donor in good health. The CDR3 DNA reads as TGCGCCAGCAGCCGGCTCCCGGACAGGGGAAGAGATAGGGGATCCTACGAGCAGTACTTC. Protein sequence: CASSRLPDRGRDRGSYEQYF. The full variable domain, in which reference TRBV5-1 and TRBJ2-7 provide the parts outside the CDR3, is KAGVTQTPRYLIKTRGQQVTLSCSPISGHRSVSWYQQTPGQGLQFLFEYFSETQRNKGNFPGRFSGRQFSNSRSEMNVSTLELGDSALYLCASSRLPDRGRDRGSYEQYFGPGTRLTVT.